The 27 T cell receptor beta chains reported below all come from one sample, sequenced in a study of cytomegalovirus exposure and HLA in healthy donors. Primers included in the PCR were 60 Vbeta and 13 Jbeta primers. Measured with immunoSEQ multiplex PCR; TCRdb has only the in-frame clones, and not every one. Among over 130,000 clones listed, 70% to 85% were seen once. The specimen sequenced was PBMCs. The source of these receptors is a male donor in good health and CMV-seronegative.

The chain couples TRBV14 to TRBJ2-2; 8 bases are shared with TRBD1. Per germline, CDR1 SGHDN and CDR2 FVKESK. Germline trimming cut 6 bases from V and 6 bases from J; bases unmatched to any gene: 3. The CDR3 is 13 amino acids. CDR3 nucleotides: TGTGCCAGCAGTCAGACAGGGGCCGGGGAGCTGTTTTTT. It codes for CASSQTGAGELFF.

V and J are TRBV6-1 and TRBJ2-3; 13 bases are a match to TRBD2. Losses at the gene ends were 4 bases for V and 4 bases for J; bases not matched to a gene: 8. CDR1 MNHNS and CDR2 SASEGT come from the germline V gene. This CDR3 spans 17 amino acids. CDR3 protein: CASSAGLAGLQSDTQYF. In DNA, the CDR3 is TGTGCCAGCAGTGCGGGACTAGCGGGACTCCAGTCAGATACGCAGTATTTT.

The chain uses TRBV2 and TRBJ2-1; the D is unclear. V was pared by 2 bases and J by 2 bases, with 10 bases between. Germline-derived CDR1 and CDR2 are SNHLY and FYNNEI. The length of the CDR3 is 15 residues. Here the CDR3 DNA reads TGTGCCAGCAGTGAAAGTACTTCCCCCTACAATGAGCAGTTCTTC. Translated: CASSESTSPYNEQFF.

The chain recombines TRBV15 with TRBJ1-1; D unresolved. The CDR3 has 13 amino acids. Germline CDR1 is LNHNV and CDR2 is YYDKDF (reference sequence). V was pared by 6 bases and J by 2 bases, with 10 bases between. The CDR3 bases are TGTGCCACCAGATGGGAGCTCAACACTGAAGCTTTCTTT. Amino acid sequence: CATRWELNTEAFF.

This clone was recorded only once. The chain employs TRBV29-1 and TRBJ1-1; D is unclear. The CDR3 is 13 residues long. V lost 7 bases and J 1 base, leaving 13 bases between the germline ends. Germline values: CDR1 SQVTM, CDR2 ANQGSEA. The DNA for the CDR3 is TGCAGCGACCTACAGAGATCGAACACTGAAGCTTTCTTT. Encoded protein: CSDLQRSNTEAFF.

The chain couples TRBV5-5 to TRBJ2-7; 12 nucleotides match TRBD1. The CDR3 totals 14 residues. Germline CDR1 is SGHKS and CDR2 is YYEKEE (reference sequence). The trim removed 4 bases at V and 3 bases at J, leaving 2 bases unmatched. CDR3 in amino acids: CASSGDRGLYEQYF. Here the CDR3 DNA reads TGTGCCAGCAGCGGGGACAGGGGGCTCTACGAGCAGTACTTC.

This chain links TRBV2 with TRBJ2-1; a weak D match, TRBD1 (5 bases). Germline-derived CDR1 and CDR2 are SNHLY and FYNNEI. V lost 2 bases to trimming and J lost 4 bases, with 6 bases between them. The CDR3 runs 13 residues. DNA for the CDR3: TGTGCCAGCAGTGAAAAGGGGTACAATGAGCAGTTCTTC. This encodes CASSEKGYNEQFF.

The chain has TRBV11-2 and TRBJ2-7, with D perhaps matching TRBD2 (5 bases). Trimming cost V 5 bases and J 0 bases, with 11 bases left between them. The germline CDR1 and CDR2 sequences are SGHAT and FQNNGV. The CDR3 has 14 residues. CDR3: CASSRGGSSYEQYF. In DNA, the CDR3 is TGTGCCAGCAGCCGAGGCGGGTCCTCCTACGAGCAGTACTTC.

V usage is TRBV7-9 and J usage is TRBJ1-4; 12 bases match TRBD1. CDR1 is SEHNR, CDR2 FQNEAQ, per germline (reference sequence). The CDR3 extends over 17 amino acids. The V segment lost 4 bases and the J segment 6 bases; nucleotides outside the gene matches: 9. This CDR3 reads CASSSGQGASGHEKLFF. In DNA form, the CDR3 reads TGTGCCAGCAGCTCGGGACAGGGGGCTTCTGGTCATGAAAAACTGTTTTTT.

The J gene is TRBJ2-1, the V gene TRBV29-1; 9 nucleotides line up with TRBD2. This CDR3 has 15 residues. V shed 6 bases, J shed 7 bases, and the junction held 13 bases outside the gene matches. Germline values: CDR1 SQVTM, CDR2 ANQGSEA. The chain's CDR3 is CSVITSGSGSNEQFF. The CDR3 nucleotides are TGCAGCGTGATAACCTCTGGTAGCGGGAGTAATGAGCAGTTCTTC.

The V gene is TRBV30, the J gene TRBJ2-1; D call uncertain. Trimming took 1 base from V and 6 from J, leaving 10 bases between them. Germline CDR1 GTSNPN, CDR2 SVGIG (reference sequence). This CDR3 region has 13 residues. The CDR3 sequence is CAWSAQVRNEQFF. CDR3 sequence (DNA): TGTGCCTGGAGTGCGCAGGTTCGCAATGAGCAGTTCTTC.

This rearrangement joins TRBV14 to TRBJ2-3; D may be TRBD2 (6 bases). CDR1 and CDR2 (germline): SGHDN, FVKESK. The CDR3 has 14 residues. With 5 bases removed from V and 6 bases from J, the gap between germline ends came to 15 bases. CDR3 bases: TGTGCCAGCAGCAAACCCGCTAGCGCGGATACGCAGTATTTT. Encoded protein: CASSKPASADTQYF.

The rearrangement uses TRBV2 and TRBJ2-5, with a weak D call TRBD1 (5 bases). This CDR3 is 13 amino acids long. Deletions cut 4 bases from V and 6 bases from J, with 12 bases between. Germline CDR1 SNHLY, CDR2 FYNNEI. CDR3 nucleotides: TGTGCCAGCAGTGGTCAGGGCCTGAAGACCCAGTACTTC. As protein: CASSGQGLKTQYF. The full variable domain, with the rest looked up from reference TRBV2 and TRBJ2-5, is EPEVTQTPSHQVTQMGQEVILRCVPISNHLYFYWYRQILGQKVEFLVSFYNNEISEKSEIFDDQFSVERPDGSNFTLKIRSTKLEDSAMYFCASSGQGLKTQYFGPGTRLLVL.

The rearrangement links TRBV10-3 to TRBJ1-3; 9 bases line up with TRBD1. The V gene's germline CDR1 is ENHRY and CDR2 SYGVKD. The CDR3 spans 14 residues. J was trimmed by 8 bases and V by 10 bases; bases with no gene match: 12. The CDR3: CATSPGQGWDTIYF. For the CDR3, the DNA is TGTGCCACCTCCCCCGGACAGGGGTGGGACACCATATATTTT.

The rearrangement joins TRBV2 to TRBJ2-7; D perhaps matches TRBD1 (6 bases). This CDR3 spans 16 amino acids. Germline V gene sequence: CDR1 SNHLY, CDR2 FYNNEI. The germline V and J ends were trimmed by 5 bases and 4 bases, with 21 bases remaining between them. CDR3 region: CASSWDTPPNGYEQYF. The CDR3 DNA reads as TGTGCCAGCAGTTGGGACACCCCACCTAACGGATACGAGCAGTACTTC.

This clone appeared once. This chain connects TRBV5-5 to TRBJ1-2; D not resolved. V was pared by 1 base and J by 1 base, with 8 bases between. Germline loops: CDR1 SGHKS, CDR2 YYEKEE (reference sequence). This CDR3 contains 14 residues. CDR3 sequence (DNA): TGTGCCAGCAGCTTGTGGGGAGATAACTATGGCTACACCTTC. It is translated as CASSLWGDNYGYTF.

The chain employs TRBV25-1 and TRBJ2-5, with D unclear. The CDR3 runs to 16 residues. The V gene lost 0 bases and the J gene lost 5 bases, with 16 bases spanning the gap. Germline-derived CDR1 and CDR2 are MGHDK and SYGVNS. The CDR3 DNA sequence: TGTGCCAGCAGTGAATACTACGGCGGCGGTGGGGAGACCCAGTACTTC. This codes for CASSEYYGGGGETQYF.

This clone was seen a single time. The chain couples TRBV19 to TRBJ2-2; tentative D call: TRBD1 (6 bases). Looked up from germline, CDR1 is LNHDA and CDR2 is SQIVND (reference sequence). The V gene lost 5 bases and the J gene lost 3 bases, with 16 bases spanning the gap. The CDR3 extends over 16 amino acids. The DNA for the CDR3 is TGTGCCAGTAGTTCGTACGGACAGAGGTACACCGGGGAGCTGTTTTTT. Translated, it gives CASSSYGQRYTGELFF.

The rearrangement links TRBV19 to TRBJ1-2; 7 positions match TRBD1. CDR3 length: 14 residues. The J segment lost 7 bases and the V segment lost 4 bases, leaving 9 bases of the junction unmatched. CDR1 is LNHDA, CDR2 SQIVND, per germline (reference sequence). CDR3 residues: CASSTSDRRPGYTF. DNA for the CDR3: TGTGCCAGTAGTACCTCGGACAGGAGGCCTGGCTACACCTTC.

The rearrangement links TRBV2 to TRBJ2-3; TRBD2 matches 8 bases. Germline V CDR1 and CDR2: SNHLY, FYNNEI. This CDR3 has 15 residues. Trimming removed 4 bases from V and 2 bases from J; junction bases left unmatched: 5. CDR3 protein: CASSALAGFTDTQYF. In DNA, the CDR3 is TGTGCCAGCAGTGCCCTAGCGGGCTTCACAGATACGCAGTATTTT. The full variable domain, in which reference TRBV2 and TRBJ2-3 provide the parts outside the CDR3, is EPEVTQTPSHQVTQMGQEVILRCVPISNHLYFYWYRQILGQKVEFLVSFYNNEISEKSEIFDDQFSVERPDGSNFTLKIRSTKLEDSAMYFCASSALAGFTDTQYFGPGTRLTVL.

V and J are TRBV2 and TRBJ1-2; 8 bases map to TRBD1. Germline lookup yields CDR1 SNHLY and CDR2 FYNNEI. V gave up 4 bases and J gave up 5 bases; unmatched junction bases: 9. This CDR3 comprises 15 residues. CDR3 coding DNA: TGTGCCAGCAGTGCCGACAGGGGCTGGGGATATGGCTACACCTTC. Its translation: CASSADRGWGYGYTF.

The chain is built from TRBV6-5 and TRBJ1-1; D is perhaps TRBD1 (5 bases). V was cut by 5 bases and J by 0 bases, with 10 bases left in between. This CDR3 comprises 14 residues. CDR1 and CDR2 (germline): MNHEY, SVGAGI. CDR3: CASSLTGMNTEAFF. DNA for the CDR3: TGTGCCAGCAGTCTAACAGGAATGAACACTGAAGCTTTCTTT.

The chain is built from TRBV6-6 and TRBJ1-5, with D maybe TRBD1 (5 bases). Germline V gene lookup returns CDR1 MNHNY and CDR2 SVGAGI (reference sequence). Deletions cut 8 bases from V and 4 bases from J, with 15 bases between. The CDR3 runs 14 residues. The CDR3 sequence is CASQRGALNQPQHF. The CDR3 DNA reads as TGTGCCAGCCAACGCGGGGCGCTAAATCAGCCCCAGCATTTT.

This clone was detected once. The chain links TRBV19 to TRBJ2-3, with 10 bases matching TRBD2. Germline lookup yields CDR1 LNHDA and CDR2 SQIVND (reference sequence). Trimming removed 5 bases from V and 4 bases from J; junction bases left unmatched: 9. The CDR3 loop spans 16 amino acids. This CDR3 is CASSSLLAGEADTQYF. As DNA, the CDR3 is TGTGCCAGTAGTTCCCTCCTAGCGGGAGAGGCAGATACGCAGTATTTT.

The chain uses TRBV30 and TRBJ1-1, with 9 bases matching TRBD1. V lost 2 bases to trimming and J lost 5 bases; unmatched junction nucleotides: 12. This CDR3 region has 16 residues. CDR1 GTSNPN and CDR2 SVGIG come from the germline V gene (reference sequence). CDR3 sequence (DNA): TGTGCCTGGAGTCCACAGGGGGCGGTTGGGGAGACTGAAGCTTTCTTT. Amino acid sequence: CAWSPQGAVGETEAFF.

This chain uses TRBV4-1 with TRBJ2-3, with TRBD2 matching over 9 bases. Looked up from germline, CDR1 is MGHRA and CDR2 is YSYEKL. V trimming: 1 base; J trimming: 7 bases; junction bases outside the gene matches: 9. This CDR3 region has 16 residues. CDR3: CASSQALAGEVYTQYF. The CDR3 DNA sequence: TGCGCCAGCAGCCAAGCCTTAGCGGGAGAAGTGTATACGCAGTATTTT.

CDR3 in DNA: TGTGCCAGCAGCCTGCGGGATGAGCAGTTCTTC. Protein product: CASSLRDEQFF. The rearrangement links TRBV28 to TRBJ2-1; maybe TRBD2 (5 bases). Germline CDR1 is MDHEN and CDR2 is SYDVKM. The V end was cut by 6 bases, the J end by 8 bases, with 8 bases between. The CDR3 is 11 residues long.